This TCR beta chain was documented in a study of blood T cell repertoires in COVID-19 (dated by TCRdb to the early 2020s). Regarding the study in general: Samples from collaborators originated in the United States, Italy and Spain and spanned both the acute and convalescent phases of COVID-19. The material from the prospective study consisted of cDNA or gDNA derived from T cells, B-cell-depleted T cells, or PBMCs. Deeply sampled blood TCRbeta repertoires from subjects exposed to, actively infected with, or recovered from COVID-19 were included in the dataset. A freely available public database, intended as a resource for researchers studying the immune response to SARS-CoV-2, is where the repertoires were released. The samples were drawn from the first 160 participants of the ongoing ImmuneRACE study and from 950 to 1,500 subjects provided by 6 global collaborators. The sample metadata nearly always contained a de-identified subject ID, COVID-19 status, age in years and sex. Where HLA class I and class II types were available, the types were taken from metadata supplied by the sample provider, not from assay-based typing.

The immunoSEQ Assay, a bias-controlled multiplex PCR, was used to amplify TCRbeta CDR3 regions from genomic DNA. Processing in the source paper ran as follows. Within the assay, amplification of reference gene primers was used to estimate how many nucleated cells each sample contained. To quantify the absolute abundance of each unique TCRbeta CDR3 rearrangement, sequence reads were collapsed and filtered. For each sample, productive Simpson clonality was calculated by taking the square root of Simpson's diversity index across productive rearrangements. Imported from immuneACCESS, the table was reduced by TCRdb to in-frame sequences with V and J called. These copies leave out some clones; in studies compared against another copy, an unresolved V gene accounts for under half, and the cause of the remainder is not known. D and trimming were read from the DNA, whereas the V and J calls and clone size are those reported in that table. The sample table contains 88,000 or so clones; only one count was recorded for less than 90% of them. Under 8.5% of the sample rests with the top ten.

As for this clone: Its antigen is unknown. No much larger clone exists at a distance of one base, and base qualities are not known.

Per the germline V gene (reference sequence), SEHNR is the CDR1 and FQNEAQ is the CDR2. V is trimmed back by 5 bases and J by 1 base, and the junction contains 4 bases that no gene match accounts for. The CDR3 sequence holds 16 residues, the cysteine and phenylalanine included. Solely the CDR3 DNA is kept, with 48 bases framed from the first base. Collaborating institutions collected whole blood in K2EDTA tubes following their own protocols. Collaborator samples were shipped for TCRbeta analysis as frozen whole blood, isolated PBMCs, or DNA extracted from either sample type. The research as a whole found: The amount of clinical and demographic metadata varied by source and participant and was provided uncurated.

The TCR sequence derives from a man aged 55 to 70 with acute or convalescent COVID-19. The chain is made from TRBV7-9 and TRBJ2-5, with 13 bases aligning to TRBD2. Input material: peripheral blood. The base sequence is TGTGCCAGCAGCATACTAGCGGGGGGGCCCCAAGAGACCCAGTACTTC. Its translation is CASSILAGGPQETQYF.